This TCR beta chain originates from a study of blood T cell repertoires in COVID-19. About the study: Samples representing acute and convalescent COVID-19 were sourced from the United States, Italy and Spain. T cells, B-cell-depleted T cells, or PBMCs supplied cDNA or gDNA.

This clone was recorded once. As originally analysed: Reference gene primer amplification gave estimated nucleated cell counts. Generated by immunoSEQ multiplex PCR, the TCRdb table keeps only in-frame clones and is missing some. V and J calls plus clone size are reproduced from that table; the DNA served to infer D and trimming. Of under 200,000 clones in the sample, 70% to 85% were seen once. Germline CDR1 and CDR2: MNHEY and SVGEGT. CDR3 length: 16 residues. V shed 5 bases, J shed 2 bases, and the junction held 8 bases outside the gene matches. The sample comprised peripheral blood. This receptor was identified in a woman in her 30s with acute or convalescent COVID-19. This sequence joins TRBV6-2 or TRBV6-3 and TRBJ2-3, with TRBD1 identical over 9 bases. The CDR3 DNA sequence: TGTGCCAGCAGTCATGAGGACAGGGGCTACACAGATACGCAGTATTTT. This codes for CASSHEDRGYTDTQYF.